One sample yielded the 14 T cell receptor beta chains listed below, sequenced in a study of breast tumors, draining lymph nodes, adjacent tissues. TCRdb analysed the multiplex PCR reads with MiXCR anew, one entry per CDR3 protein. The sample holds 45,000 to 60,000 distinct CDR3 sequences, under 30% seen once. What was sequenced was breast tumor tissue. Every receptor here comes from a female donor with breast cancer. Some clones in this sample may be carry-over from other donors' samples.

The V call is TRBV12-3 or TRBV12-4, the J call TRBJ1-5, with 8 bases fitting TRBD1. The trim removed 4 bases at V and 6 bases at J, leaving 5 bases unmatched. CDR3 length: 14 residues. CDR3 sequence reads: CASSSDRAFQPQHF. In nucleotides, the CDR3 is TGTGCCAGCAGTTCGGACAGGGCTTTTCAGCCCCAGCATTTT.

This clonotype showed up many times. V gene TRBV7-9 combines with J gene TRBJ2-2; D could derive from TRBD1 or TRBD2 (6 bases each). Germline CDR1 is SEHNR and CDR2 is FQNEAQ (reference sequence). The CDR3 consists of 17 residues. The V and J ends lost 5 bases and 3 bases respectively, with 19 bases between them. In DNA form, the CDR3 reads TGTGCCAGCAGCCTAAGCCCTGTGGGGGGCTACACCGGGGAGCTGTTTTTT. Translating gives CASSLSPVGGYTGELFF.

Regarding this clonotype: Possible read error: a much larger clone is one base away. The rearrangement joins TRBV20-1 to TRBJ2-5; D is ambiguous. Germline loops: CDR1 DFQATT, CDR2 SNEGSKA (reference sequence). The CDR3 has 14 amino acids. Trimming took 0 bases from V and 2 from J, leaving 10 bases between them. CDR3 sequence: CSARDFARQETQYF. The CDR3 bases are TGCAGTGCTAGAGATTTCGCCAGACAAGAGACCCAGTACTTC.

This clonotype was observed a handful of times. CDR3 protein: CASSSWDRFPYEQYF. The CDR3 DNA follows: TGTGCCAGCAGTTCCTGGGACAGGTTTCCCTACGAGCAGTACTTC. The V and J genes are TRBV28 and TRBJ2-7; 8 nucleotides align to TRBD1. Germline loops: CDR1 MDHEN, CDR2 SYDVKM. The CDR3 extends over 15 amino acids. The J segment lost 2 bases and the V segment lost 4 bases, leaving 7 bases of the junction unmatched.

This clonotype appeared many times. The rearrangement joins TRBV5-8 to TRBJ1-2; TRBD1 agrees at 7 bases. There are 14 residues in the CDR3. The V segment lost 5 bases and the J segment 1 base; nucleotides outside the gene matches: 5. CDR1 is SGHTS and CDR2 is YDEGEE in the germline V gene. CDR3 in amino acids: CASRLTGLNYGYTF. The CDR3 region has the DNA TGTGCCAGCAGGCTGACAGGGCTTAACTATGGCTACACCTTC. The full variable domain, completed using reference TRBV5-8 and TRBJ1-2, is EAGVTQSPTHLIKTRGQQATLRCSPISGHTSVYWYQQALGLGLQFLLWYDEGEERNRGNFPPRFSGRQFPNYSSELNVNALELEDSALYLCASRLTGLNYGYTFGSGTRLTVV.

This clonotype was counted at least ten times. The chain has TRBV6-1 and TRBJ2-2; D is unresolved. CDR3 size: 14 residues. CDR1 is MNHNS, CDR2 SASEGT, per germline. Trimming pared 4 bases from V and 6 bases from J, leaving 12 bases between. CDR3 DNA sequence: TGTGCCAGCAGTGCCCCGGGCCGGGCCGGGGAGCTGTTTTTT. It specifies CASSAPGRAGELFF.

This clonotype has ten or more counts. V usage is TRBV5-1 and J usage is TRBJ2-3, with D perhaps given as TRBD1 or TRBD2 (6 bases each). The V end was cut by 5 bases, the J end by 5 bases, with 18 bases between. Germline CDR1 SGHRS, CDR2 YFSETQ. The CDR3 is 15 residues long. Here the CDR3 reads CASRRGAKGGDTQYF. DNA for the CDR3: TGCGCCAGCAGGAGGGGCGCCAAGGGGGGAGATACGCAGTATTTT. Using reference TRBV5-1 and TRBJ2-3 for the parts outside the CDR3, the full variable domain is KAGVTQTPRYLIKTRGQQVTLSCSPISGHRSVSWYQQTPGQGLQFLFEYFSETQRNKGNFPGRFSGRQFSNSRSEMNVSTLELGDSALYLCASRRGAKGGDTQYFGPGTRLTVL.

This clonotype was observed at least ten times. This sequence joins TRBV6-5 and TRBJ1-2; a possible D gene is TRBD1 (6 bases). Germline V CDR1 and CDR2: MNHEY, SVGAGI. V dropped 2 bases and J dropped 3 bases, with 19 bases sitting between them. This CDR3 has 17 residues. The DNA of the CDR3 is TGTGCCAGCAGTTACAAGGGGGGAGCCAGGGACCACTATGGCTACACCTTC. Its translation: CASSYKGGARDHYGYTF.

This clonotype was seen repeatedly, ten times or more. The gene calls are TRBV20-1 and TRBJ1-3, with TRBD1 matching 7 bases. Trimming cost V 4 bases and J 0 bases; bases outside gene matches: 12. The germline V gene has CDR1 DFQATT and CDR2 SNEGSKA (reference sequence). This CDR3 contains 17 residues. The CDR3 sequence is CSAKIGQAGGSGNTIYF. CDR3 in DNA: TGCAGTGCTAAAATAGGACAGGCTGGGGGCTCTGGAAACACCATATATTTT.

To note about this clonotype: This may be a read error: a much more frequent sequence differs by one nucleotide. As the CDR3 is not closed by the conserved phenylalanine or tryptophan, this likely results from a read error. This chain links TRBV2 with TRBJ2-5, with a weak D call TRBD1 (7 bases). Germline-derived CDR1 and CDR2 are SNHLY and FYNNEI. Trimming left V 6 bases short and J 5 bases short, with 10 bases between. The CDR3 consists of 12 residues. The CDR3 reads CASRTGTETQYL. The CDR3 DNA reads TGTGCCAGCAGGACAGGGACTGAGACCCAGTACCTC.

This chain joins TRBV28 and TRBJ1-5, with D hard to call. V was shortened by 5 bases and J by 6 bases, with 8 bases between the two germline ends. The CDR3 has 12 residues. Germline CDR1 and CDR2: MDHEN and SYDVKM. This CDR3 is CASSLLFQPQHF. CDR3 DNA sequence: TGTGCCAGCAGTCTACTGTTTCAGCCCCAGCATTTT.

This clonotype has a count of ten or more. V and J are TRBV18 and TRBJ2-1, with TRBD1 matching over 8 bases. The junction had 4 bases not matched to a gene; V was cut back by 4 bases and J by 5 bases. The CDR3 runs 14 residues. The germline gives CDR1 KGHSH, CDR2 LQKENI. The CDR3: CASSLRDRNNEQFF. The CDR3 nucleotides read TGTGCCAGCTCACTCCGGGACAGGAACAATGAGCAGTTCTTC.

This chain links TRBV12-3 or TRBV12-4 with TRBJ2-5; 7 bases agree with TRBD2. Losses at the gene ends were 5 bases for V and 5 bases for J; bases not matched to a gene: 11. This CDR3 contains 15 residues. The CDR3 here is CASSGGGLLWETQYF. The CDR3 nucleotides read TGTGCCAGCAGTGGCGGGGGACTCCTATGGGAGACCCAGTACTTC.

Here the CDR3 DNA reads TGTGCCAGCAGCTTGGCCGGGACAGGGGTTCTTATATTCTCTGGGGCCAACGTCCTGACTTTC. Protein product: CASSLAGTGVLIFSGANVLTF. The chain joins TRBV5-6 to TRBJ2-6; TRBD1 aligns across 10 bases. J lost 0 bases, V lost 0 bases, and 12 bases had no gene match. This CDR3 contains 21 residues. CDR1 and CDR2 (germline): SGHDT, YYEEEE.